This T cell receptor beta chain stems from a study of blood T cells in healthy people across ages (dated by TCRdb to between 2014 and 2016). For the wider study: In model experiments, roughly one uniquely barcoded TCR beta cDNA molecule per two T cells was captured by template switching. Using deep sequencing normalized with unique cDNA molecular identifiers, the study measured how TCR beta repertoire diversity changes with age. Four age groups were formed from the donors: young (average approximately 15 years), middle-aged (around 41), aged (62) and long-lived (around 80). To avoid experimental bias, donors of different ages were spread randomly across the sequencing lanes. The study analyzed two additional independent replicas of 1 million unique cDNA reads from the same blood draw for two donors, one aged 18 to 29 and one aged 80 or older.

About this clonotype itself: No cognate antigen has been identified for it. The sample holds no much larger clone one base away, and base qualities are not on file.

The donors were some 39 Caucasian individuals from Russia, aged roughly 6 to 100 years, who were systemically healthy. Ten milliliters of peripheral blood were drawn from each donor into EDTA-treated Vacutainer tubes. Ficoll-Paque density-gradient centrifugation was used to isolate PBMCs, with at least 6.5 million per sample. Trizol reagent was used to extract total RNA from PBMCs, with at least 6 micrograms per sample. The percentages of naive CD45RAhigh/CD27high T cells were determined by flow cytometry on a PBMC aliquot from every donor. The library came from 5' RACE. The sequencing machine was an Illumina HiSeq 2500. A second roughly 6 to 12 cycle PCR used a sample-barcoded 5' primer and a J-beta primer mix. Each TCR beta cDNA molecule received a unique molecular identifier from a template-switch 5' adaptor carrying 12 random nucleotides. Each sample yielded at least 3 million CDR3-containing paired-end reads. First-strand cDNA synthesis was performed from all RNA using the Mint cDNA synthesis kit, with priming by a TRBC-specific oligonucleotide. Following uracil-DNA glycosylase treatment, all cDNA underwent a first 18-cycle PCR with the universal primers M1SS and BC2_uni_R. The source study handled its data this way. Each sample was normalized by randomly selecting 1 million high-quality reads, each carrying a distinct molecular identifier. Reads with shared molecular identifiers were discarded instead of being binned into consensus sequences. MiTCR, run with a Q25 quality threshold and the strictest error-elimination algorithm, handled CDR3 identification, clonotype clustering and error correction. A nonparametric unseen species model with Euler transformation was used to estimate lower-bound total TCR beta diversity. Using fastp trimming at Q25 and MiXCR clonotype assembly, TCRdb reanalyzed the public sequencing data and kept in-frame beta chains. Every distinct CDR3 protein forms one entry, paired with its most common genes and DNA. TCRdb, not the authors, supplied the V and J calls. The sample table contains approximately 790,000 distinct CDR3 sequences; only one count was recorded for around 62% of them. Roughly a quarter of the sample comes from the top ten.

The CDR3, from cysteine to phenylalanine, totals 14 residues. Here the CDR3 DNA is all that survives: 42 bases in frame from base 1. Taken from the germline V gene, the CDR1 and CDR2 loops are MNHEY and SVGAGI. At the junction V is shortened by 8 bases and J by 1 base, with 15 bases in between. The investigation overall reported the following: Estimates of total diversity from one million sequenced T cells were regarded as lower bounds and underestimates. There was a strong correlation between observed TCR beta diversity and the percentage of naive T cells measured by flow cytometry. Observed TCR beta diversity per million T cells fell roughly linearly with age, and a significant reduction was already apparent by age about 43. Compared with the aged group, the long-lived group had more naive CD4+ T cells, fewer expanded clones and increased TCR diversity, suggesting age selection. Because profiling used bulk unsorted PBMCs, naive and antigen-experienced compartments could not be compared conclusively. Because donor CMV infection status was unknown, age-related changes in expanded clonotypes were potentially confounded.

The V and J segments used are TRBV6-5 and TRBJ2-7; TRBD1 is a possible D gene, resting on 5 matching bases. Material: blood. The origin of this receptor is a man aged 25-40 years in good health. The CDR3 loop reads CASSGSRSSYEQYF. The DNA sequence is as follows: TGTGCCAGCTCAGGGTCAAGGAGTTCCTACGAGCAGTACTTC.